This T cell receptor (beta chain) is drawn from a study of early T cells in non-severe SARS-CoV-2 infection. On the study more broadly: Sequencing targeted bulk RNA from unsorted whole blood, leaving chains unpaired.

Separate cDNA molecules each had unique molecular identifiers attached to them. Using its own MiXCR run on the 5' RACE reads, TCRdb lists one record per CDR3 protein. The table has around 80,000 distinct CDR3 sequences, approximately 12% seen once. V dropped 0 bases and J dropped 4; count of bases not matched to a gene: 4. The germline V gene has CDR1 DFQATT and CDR2 SNEGSKA (reference sequence). The CDR3 contains 14 residues. This clonotype was detected a few times. The sequenced sample was whole blood. V and J are TRBV20-1 and TRBJ2-3; TRBD2 aligns across 7 bases. The receptor was derived from an adult who was a healthcare worker with PCR-confirmed SARS-CoV-2 infection or an uninfected control (not recorded which). The CDR3 sequence is CSARDRSGADTQYF. DNA of the CDR3: TGCAGTGCTAGAGATAGAAGCGGGGCAGATACGCAGTATTTT.